This entry lists 16 T cell receptor beta chains sequenced from one sample in a study of blood T cell repertoires in COVID-19. Measured with immunoSEQ multiplex PCR; TCRdb has only the in-frame clones, and not every one. The repertoire holds a few hundred thousand clones, with 75% to 90% as singletons. Sequences were obtained from peripheral blood. These receptors were taken from a woman between 40 and 50 years old who had recovered from COVID-19.

This chain uses TRBV20-1 with TRBJ2-1; TRBD2 is a possible D gene (5 bases). The V end lost 1 base, the J end lost 10 bases, and 5 bases lay between the germline ends. From germline, CDR1 is DFQATT and CDR2 SNEGSKA (reference sequence). This CDR3 has 10 amino acids. CDR3 loop: CSARGEEQFF. CDR3 DNA sequence: TGCAGTGCTAGAGGGGAGGAGCAGTTCTTC.

The chain uses TRBV12-5 and TRBJ2-3, with 13 nucleotides matching TRBD2. The V gene's germline CDR1 is LGHNT and CDR2 FRNRAP. The CDR3 spans 16 residues. Unmatched junction bases numbered 4, after V lost 6 bases and J lost 1 base. CDR3 in amino acids: CASGLGTSGGTDTQYF. DNA for the CDR3: TGTGCTAGTGGCCTGGGGACTAGCGGGGGCACAGATACGCAGTATTTT. The complete variable domain, with remaining parts taken from reference TRBV12-5 and TRBJ2-3, reads DARVTQTPRHKVTEMGQEVTMRCQPILGHNTVFWYRQTMMQGLELLAYFRNRAPLDDSGMPKDRFSAEMPDATLATLKIQPSEPRDSAVYFCASGLGTSGGTDTQYFGPGTRLTVL.

V is TRBV7-9 and J is TRBJ2-2, with TRBD1 as a possible D gene (5 bases). Germline values: CDR1 SEHNR, CDR2 FQNEAQ (reference sequence). Trimming removed 5 bases at V and 6 bases at J, with 19 bases between. This CDR3 has 16 amino acids. In DNA, the CDR3 is TGTGCCAGCAGCCATAGGCGACAGTACTACCCCGGGGAGCTGTTTTTT. Protein: CASSHRRQYYPGELFF.

This chain joins TRBV5-6 and TRBJ2-1; 11 bases map to TRBD2. This CDR3 has 16 amino acids. The trim removed 0 bases at V and 4 bases at J, leaving 3 bases unmatched. Germline V gene data show CDR1 as SGHDT and CDR2 as YYEEEE. Here the CDR3 reads CASSLELAGAYNEQFF. CDR3 DNA sequence: TGTGCCAGCAGCTTGGAACTAGCGGGGGCGTACAATGAGCAGTTCTTC.

The chain couples TRBV9 to TRBJ2-3, with 11 bases matching TRBD2. Germline values: CDR1 SGDLS, CDR2 YYNGEE. The CDR3 totals 14 residues. Unmatched junction bases numbered 4, after V lost 3 bases and J lost 7 bases. CDR3 sequence: CASSELAGANTQYF. The CDR3 coding sequence is TGTGCCAGCAGCGAACTAGCGGGAGCAAATACGCAGTATTTT.

V usage is TRBV10-3 and J usage is TRBJ1-5; 7 bases fit TRBD1. After removal of 11 bases from V and 7 bases from J, the junction contained 11 bases not matched to a gene. The CDR3 extends over 13 amino acids. CDR1 is ENHRY and CDR2 is SYGVKD in the germline V gene. This CDR3 is CASGDREEQPQHF. The CDR3 region has the DNA TGTGCCTCGGGAGACAGGGAAGAACAGCCCCAGCATTTT.

V usage is TRBV7-9 and J usage is TRBJ1-4; TRBD1 matches 7 bases. The CDR3 contains 16 residues. V lost 3 bases, J lost 8 bases, and 12 bases stayed unmatched. Germline lookup yields CDR1 SEHNR and CDR2 FQNEAQ (reference sequence). The CDR3: CASSLYHRGVGEKLFF. In nucleotides, the CDR3 is TGTGCCAGCAGCTTGTACCACAGGGGAGTGGGAGAAAAACTGTTTTTT.

CDR3 sequence reads: CASSQGGQGARTGELFF. DNA for the CDR3: TGCGCCAGCAGCCAAGGGGGACAGGGGGCACGGACCGGGGAGCTGTTTTTT. The chain combines TRBV4-1 with TRBJ2-2, with 12 bases identical to TRBD1. Germline V gene lookup returns CDR1 MGHRA and CDR2 YSYEKL. V dropped 1 base and J dropped 5; count of bases not matched to a gene: 5. The CDR3 has 17 residues.

The rearrangement links TRBV6-6 to TRBJ1-5, with D unresolved. The V gene's germline CDR1 is MNHNY and CDR2 SVGAGI (reference sequence). V was pared by 5 bases and J by 3 bases, with 11 bases between. This CDR3 is 14 amino acids long. For the CDR3, the DNA is TGTGCCAGCAGTGTAGGACGGGACAATCAGCCCCAGCATTTT. It translates to CASSVGRDNQPQHF.

The chain combines TRBV7-2 with TRBJ1-1; D is uncertain. V dropped 1 base and J dropped 6 bases, with 9 bases sitting between them. The V gene's germline CDR1 is SGHTA and CDR2 FQGNSA. This CDR3 region has 13 residues. The DNA of the CDR3 is TGTGCCAGCAGCTTAGTAACGGGGTCTGAAGCTTTCTTT. It encodes CASSLVTGSEAFF.

The genes are TRBV21-1 and TRBJ2-2; the table assigns TRBD2, which was not confirmed against the DNA. TRBV21-1 is a pseudogene segment. The CDR3 is 15 residues long. CDR3 nucleotide sequence: TGTGCCAGCAGCAAAGGAGTCGAAAACACCGGGGAGCTGTTTTTT. Translating it yields CASSKGVENTGELFF.

This sequence joins TRBV3-1 (or the pseudogene TRBV3-2) and TRBJ2-3; a possible D gene is TRBD1 (5 bases). CDR1 is LGHDT and CDR2 is YNNKEL in the germline V gene (reference sequence). Trimming removed 0 bases at V and 5 bases at J, with 21 bases between. CDR3 length: 18 residues. The CDR3 sequence: CASSQDLPDIPRRDTQYF. The CDR3 DNA reads as TGTGCCAGCAGCCAAGATCTCCCGGACATACCCCGCCGAGATACGCAGTATTTT.

The rearrangement uses TRBV19 and TRBJ2-5, with D possibly TRBD1 on 6 matching bases. Germline-derived CDR1 and CDR2 are LNHDA and SQIVND (reference sequence). The CDR3 consists of 12 residues. The V gene lost 10 bases and the J gene lost 2 bases, with 11 bases spanning the gap. CDR3 nucleotide sequence: TGTGCCACCTCGGACAGACAAGAGACCCAGTACTTC. This encodes CATSDRQETQYF.

The gene calls are TRBV11-2 and TRBJ1-2; no reliable D call. V was clipped by 4 bases and J by 0 bases, with 18 bases between them. Germline V gene data show CDR1 as SGHAT and CDR2 as FQNNGV. This CDR3 region has 17 residues. Here the CDR3 reads CASSSQAERTTNYGYTF. Here the CDR3 DNA reads TGTGCCAGCAGCTCCCAAGCGGAACGAACCACTAACTATGGCTACACCTTC.

This chain joins TRBV3-1 (or the pseudogene TRBV3-2) and TRBJ2-5, with no clear D. The CDR3 length is 13 residues. Germline V gene data show CDR1 as LGHDT and CDR2 as YNNKEL (reference sequence). Between the trimmed V and J ends, which lost 0 bases and 5 bases, there was a span of 7 bases. CDR3 region: CASSQDSRETQYF. The CDR3 bases are TGTGCCAGCAGCCAAGATTCGAGGGAGACCCAGTACTTC.

The chain combines TRBV19 with TRBJ2-1; no clear D gene. The V and J ends lost 2 bases and 7 bases respectively, with 12 bases between them. CDR1 LNHDA and CDR2 SQIVND come from the germline V gene (reference sequence). The CDR3 extends over 14 amino acids. The CDR3 DNA follows: TGTGCCAGTAGTATATCAGCCGAGAGGAATGAGCAGTTCTTC. The encoded protein is CASSISAERNEQFF.